A single sample is the source of the 28 T cell receptor beta chains below, sequenced in a study of T cells after yellow fever vaccination. TCRdb re-called the 5' RACE reads through MiXCR, storing one row per CDR3 protein. Of around 250,000 distinct CDR3 sequences listed, over 4.5% were seen once; the top ten hold about 3.5%. This material consisted of CD4+ T cells sorted from PBMCs, taken on the day of the yellow fever booster vaccination. The receptors were gathered from a man between 18 and 35 years old who received the YFV17D yellow fever vaccine.

This clonotype was counted only a few times. The chain couples TRBV12-3 or TRBV12-4 to TRBJ2-7; 9 nucleotides match TRBD1. The CDR3 runs 13 residues. V dropped 6 bases and J dropped 6; count of bases not matched to a gene: 6. The CDR3, as DNA: TGTGCCAGCAGCGGGACAGGGTTGGGCGAGCAGTACTTC. Its translation: CASSGTGLGEQYF.

This clonotype showed up many times. The rearrangement uses TRBV6-5 and TRBJ2-3; D gene uncertain. CDR1 is MNHEY and CDR2 is SVGAGI in the germline V gene. This CDR3 has 15 residues. The V end lost 2 bases, the J end lost 13 bases, and 22 bases lay between the germline ends. In DNA, the CDR3 is TGTGCCAGCAGTTACATCAGAGACCCCCGTATCCTAGAGTATTTT. This translates into CASSYIRDPRILEYF.

The chain combines TRBV11-2 with TRBJ2-2, with D possibly being TRBD1 (5 bases). The CDR3 loop spans 14 amino acids. The ends were cut back, 4 bases at V and 6 bases at J, with 12 bases in the middle. CDR1 is SGHAT, CDR2 FQNNGV, per germline. The CDR3 protein is CASSWGFGPGELFF. The CDR3 DNA follows: TGTGCCAGCAGCTGGGGCTTCGGCCCCGGGGAGCTGTTTTTT.

There are many counts of this clonotype. V usage is TRBV20-1 and J usage is TRBJ2-3, with 8 bases matching TRBD2. This CDR3 spans 11 amino acids. J lost 7 bases, V lost 7 bases, and 4 bases had no gene match. Per the germline V gene, CDR1 is DFQATT and CDR2 is SNEGSKA (reference sequence). CDR3 sequence reads: CSGGLAYTQYF. CDR3 bases: TGCAGTGGCGGACTAGCCTATACGCAGTATTTT.

Many counts were recorded for this clonotype. This rearrangement joins TRBV6-6 to TRBJ2-1; D might be TRBD1 (5 bases). Germline CDR1 is MNHNY and CDR2 is SVGAGI (reference sequence). V lost 4 bases, J lost 1 base, and 11 bases lay in between. The CDR3 sequence is 15 residues long. CDR3 in amino acids: CASSSQGLSYNEQFF. CDR3 DNA sequence: TGTGCCAGCAGTTCGCAGGGATTGTCCTACAATGAGCAGTTCTTC.

This clonotype has ten or more counts. V usage is TRBV6-2 or TRBV6-3 and J usage is TRBJ1-5; 10 bases are shared with TRBD1. The CDR3 extends over 17 amino acids. V was pared by 5 bases and J by 5 bases, with 12 bases of the junction left unmatched. CDR1 is MNHEY, CDR2 SVGEGT, per germline. CDR3 residues: CASSRVPGQGSDQPQHF. In DNA, the CDR3 is TGTGCCAGCAGTAGAGTTCCGGGACAGGGGTCGGATCAGCCCCAGCATTTT.

Only a few counts were recorded for this clonotype. The chain joins TRBV5-1 to TRBJ1-1; D gene ambiguous. V was cut by 8 bases and J by 0 bases, with 11 bases left in between. The germline V gene has CDR1 SGHRS and CDR2 YFSETQ. The CDR3 sequence is 13 residues long. The CDR3 spells CASRSLVNTEAFF. CDR3 DNA: TGCGCCAGTCGGTCCCTCGTGAACACTGAAGCTTTCTTT.

At least ten counts were recorded for this clonotype. The rearrangement joins TRBV20-1 to TRBJ2-7; D is possibly TRBD1 (5 bases). Trimming left V 7 bases short and J 2 bases short, with 9 bases between. The germline gives CDR1 DFQATT, CDR2 SNEGSKA (reference sequence). The CDR3 runs to 11 residues. In DNA, the CDR3 is TGCAGTGTAGACAGAACCTACGAGCAGTACGTC. Its translation is CSVDRTYEQYV.

This chain links TRBV12-3 or TRBV12-4 with TRBJ1-1, with D unresolved. V lost 7 bases and J lost 1, with 4 bases in between. CDR3 size: 11 residues. This CDR3 is CASTSNTEAFF. CDR3 in DNA: TGTGCCAGCACTTCGAACACTGAAGCTTTCTTT.

This chain joins TRBV9 and TRBJ1-1, with D possibly being TRBD1 (5 bases). The CDR3 has 15 amino acids. Trimming pared 4 bases from V and 0 bases from J, leaving 13 bases between. CDR1 is SGDLS, CDR2 YYNGEE, per germline. The CDR3 here is CASSPMGTVNTEAFF. CDR3 nucleotides: TGTGCCAGCAGCCCAATGGGGACGGTGAACACTGAAGCTTTCTTT.

This clonotype was observed a handful of times. V is TRBV20-1 and J is TRBJ2-1, with D perhaps TRBD1 or TRBD2 (5 bases each). CDR1 is DFQATT, CDR2 SNEGSKA, per germline (reference sequence). V gave up 1 base and J gave up 4 bases, with 17 bases separating them. The CDR3 runs 16 residues. The CDR3 reads CSARGIGDRTYNEQFF. CDR3 coding DNA: TGCAGTGCTAGAGGAATTGGGGACCGGACTTACAATGAGCAGTTCTTC.

This clonotype has more than one count but fewer than ten. J is TRBJ2-5 and V is TRBV7-3, with a weak D call TRBD2 (7 bases). This CDR3 spans 16 amino acids. Per the germline V gene, CDR1 is SGHTA and CDR2 is FQGTGA. The V end was cut by 2 bases, the J end by 5 bases, with 18 bases between. The CDR3 DNA reads as TGTGCCAGCAGCTTACAGGGGACTATTCAGGGGGAGACCCAGTACTTC. Residues: CASSLQGTIQGETQYF.

The chain is built from TRBV3-1 and TRBJ2-1; tentatively, D is TRBD2 (6 bases). The CDR3 spans 14 residues. Trimming took 0 bases from V and 7 from J, leaving 10 bases between them. Germline V gene data show CDR1 as LGHDT and CDR2 as YNNKEL (reference sequence). CDR3 sequence: CASSQDPGRNEQFF. DNA of the CDR3: TGTGCCAGCAGCCAAGACCCAGGGAGGAATGAGCAGTTCTTC.

V usage is TRBV7-9 and J usage is TRBJ2-3; tentatively, D is TRBD2 (5 bases). The V and J ends lost 2 bases and 4 bases respectively, with 10 bases between them. Germline CDR1 reads SEHNR; CDR2 reads FQNEAQ (reference sequence). CDR3 size: 14 residues. CDR3 bases: TGTGCCAGCAGCTTATTTCTAGCTGCAGATACGCAGTATTTT. Residues: CASSLFLAADTQYF.

The sample holds many counts of this clonotype. The J gene is TRBJ1-1, the V gene TRBV2; 9 bases are shared with TRBD1. J was trimmed by 7 bases and V by 5 bases; bases with no gene match: 5. The germline V gene encodes CDR1 SNHLY and CDR2 FYNNEI. The CDR3 runs 13 residues. The CDR3 loop reads CASSPGTGYEAFF. The CDR3 DNA sequence: TGTGCCAGCAGTCCCGGGACAGGGTATGAAGCTTTCTTT. Supplemented by reference TRBV2 and TRBJ1-1, the full variable domain reads EPEVTQTPSHQVTQMGQEVILRCVPISNHLYFYWYRQILGQKVEFLVSFYNNEISEKSEIFDDQFSVERPDGSNFTLKIRSTKLEDSAMYFCASSPGTGYEAFFGQGTRLTVV.

J is TRBJ1-5 and V is TRBV5-1, with D possibly being TRBD1 (6 bases). Germline V gene data show CDR1 as SGHRS and CDR2 as YFSETQ. V was clipped by 3 bases and J by 2 bases, with 18 bases between them. The CDR3 is 17 residues long. The CDR3 loop is CASSYGPDRIGNQPQHF. CDR3 DNA sequence: TGCGCCAGCAGCTACGGCCCTGACAGGATCGGCAATCAGCCCCAGCATTTT.

The chain links TRBV6-6 to TRBJ1-4; 8 bases are shared with TRBD1. The germline V gene encodes CDR1 MNHNY and CDR2 SVGAGI (reference sequence). The CDR3 loop spans 14 amino acids. The junction had 3 bases not matched to a gene; V was cut back by 3 bases and J by 6 bases. In DNA, the CDR3 is TGTGCCAGCAGTTATGGGACAGGATATGAAAAACTGTTTTTT. Its protein product is CASSYGTGYEKLFF.

The J gene is TRBJ2-5, the V gene TRBV3-1; no definite D call. The CDR3 has 12 amino acids. Germline lookup yields CDR1 LGHDT and CDR2 YNNKEL (reference sequence). Trimming removed 1 base from V and 6 bases from J, with 6 bases in between. The CDR3 is CASSQGSQTQYF. The CDR3 coding sequence is TGTGCCAGCAGCCAAGGTTCGCAGACCCAGTACTTC.

This clonotype showed up many times. This chain uses TRBV7-9 with TRBJ1-4; a possible D gene is TRBD1 (6 bases). Germline lookup yields CDR1 SEHNR and CDR2 FQNEAQ (reference sequence). V was trimmed by 5 bases and J by 8 bases, leaving 15 bases between them. The CDR3 totals 14 residues. CDR3 protein: CASSHRVQGEKLFF. The CDR3 DNA reads as TGTGCCAGCAGCCACAGGGTTCAAGGGGAAAAACTGTTTTTT.

In this sample, this clonotype turned up a few times. The chain links TRBV12-3 or TRBV12-4 to TRBJ1-6; D might be TRBD1 (5 bases). This CDR3 is built from 12 residues. Between the trimmed V and J ends, which lost 4 bases and 10 bases, there was a span of 8 bases. As DNA, the CDR3 is TGTGCCAGCAGTTGGGGGAGATCACCCCTCCACTTT. The encoded protein is CASSWGRSPLHF.

This clonotype was seen more than once but under ten times. The chain joins TRBV20-1 to TRBJ2-5; 8 nucleotides agree with TRBD2. The CDR3 sequence is 15 residues long. The germline V gene has CDR1 DFQATT and CDR2 SNEGSKA (reference sequence). V was pared by 0 bases and J by 5 bases, with 8 bases of the junction left unmatched. DNA for the CDR3: TGCAGTGCTAGAGATCGAGCGGGGGAGGGGGAGACCCAGTACTTC. It translates to CSARDRAGEGETQYF.

The table lists this clonotype with many counts. The genes are TRBV5-4 and TRBJ2-2; TRBD2 agrees at 11 bases. CDR3 length: 15 residues. Germline-derived CDR1 and CDR2 are SGHNT and YYREEE (reference sequence). Unmatched junction bases numbered 5, after V lost 4 bases and J lost 6 bases. The CDR3, as DNA: TGTGCCAGCAGCGGGACTAGCGGAGGGGCCGGGGAGCTGTTTTTT. It yields the protein CASSGTSGGAGELFF.

This clonotype was observed many times. This sequence joins TRBV4-2 and TRBJ1-3; 7 positions agree with TRBD1. Germline CDR1 reads LGHNA; CDR2 reads YNFKEQ. This CDR3 has 15 amino acids. The V and J ends lost 4 bases and 4 bases, in that order; junction bases with no gene match: 7. The CDR3 sequence: CASSPTGVEGNTIYF. For the CDR3, the DNA is TGTGCCAGCAGCCCCACAGGGGTGGAAGGAAACACCATATATTTT.

This clonotype was observed at least ten times. The rearrangement uses TRBV7-3 and TRBJ2-3; 7 bases line up with TRBD1. Germline CDR1 SGHTA, CDR2 FQGTGA. This CDR3 region has 15 residues. Unmatched junction bases numbered 3, after V lost 3 bases and J lost 0 bases. CDR3 sequence: CASSLDRSSTDTQYF. In DNA form, the CDR3 reads TGTGCCAGCAGCTTGGACAGGAGCAGCACAGATACGCAGTATTTT.

CDR3 DNA: TGTGCCAGCAGTCGGGACAGGGATTCTTACGAGCAGTACTTC. This codes for CASSRDRDSYEQYF. The rearrangement uses TRBV6-5 and TRBJ2-7; TRBD1 agrees at 9 bases. The CDR3 runs to 14 residues. Per germline, CDR1 MNHEY and CDR2 SVGAGI. Germline trimming cut 5 bases from V and 4 bases from J; bases unmatched to any gene: 6.

This clonotype has at least ten counts. V and J are TRBV18 and TRBJ1-2; D gene unclear. Germline V gene sequence: CDR1 KGHSH, CDR2 LQKENI. Trimming left V 3 bases short and J 1 base short, with 21 bases between. The CDR3 is 18 residues long. The CDR3 spells CASSPIPMGFAVNYGYTF. The CDR3 DNA sequence: TGTGCCAGCTCACCGATACCCATGGGATTTGCGGTTAACTATGGCTACACCTTC.

This clonotype was observed a handful of times. This chain uses TRBV6-6 with TRBJ1-2; D gene ambiguous. V was cut by 2 bases and J by 4 bases, with 11 bases left in between. This CDR3 region has 14 residues. Per the germline V gene, CDR1 is MNHNY and CDR2 is SVGAGI (reference sequence). DNA of the CDR3: TGTGCCAGCAGTTACGACGGGTCAGGCTATGGCTACACCTTC. Protein sequence: CASSYDGSGYGYTF.

This rearrangement joins TRBV20-1 to TRBJ2-1; TRBD2 agrees at 8 bases. This CDR3 spans 15 amino acids. The junction had 11 bases not matched to a gene; V was cut back by 3 bases and J by 7 bases. Germline CDR1 reads DFQATT; CDR2 reads SNEGSKA (reference sequence). Here the CDR3 reads CSASNWRGERNEQFF. The CDR3, as DNA: TGCAGTGCTAGTAATTGGCGGGGGGAGCGTAATGAGCAGTTCTTC.